This entry lists 8 T cell receptor beta chains sequenced from one sample in a study of blood T cell repertoires in COVID-19 (dated by TCRdb to the early 2020s). The library was prepared using the immunoSEQ multiplex PCR assay. The clones in this table, taken by TCRdb from immuneACCESS, are in-frame only. Not every clone is retained; where verified, under half of the shortfall comes from an unresolved V gene, and the cause of the rest is unknown. Here the sample has some 150,000 clones; about four fifths occur a single time. The ten largest clones represent 4.5% to 5.5% of the sample. Sequenced sample: peripheral blood. These receptors were taken from a human donor in a cohort sampled during active COVID-19.

The CDR3 reads CASSPGLAGGAEQFF. The CDR3 region has the DNA TGTGCCAGTAGTCCGGGACTAGCGGGAGGTGCTGAGCAGTTCTTC. This chain joins TRBV19 and TRBJ2-1, with TRBD2 matching 15 bases. With 5 bases clipped from V and 9 bases from J, the junction kept 5 bases outside the gene matches. Germline lookup yields CDR1 LNHDA and CDR2 SQIVND (reference sequence). The length of the CDR3 is 15 residues.

This rearrangement joins TRBV6-5 to TRBJ2-2; 7 bases align to TRBD1. The ends lost 6 bases at V and 0 bases at J; junction bases unmatched: 4. Germline CDR1 reads MNHEY; CDR2 reads SVGAGI. The CDR3 has 15 amino acids. CDR3 loop: CASRADRANTGELFF. CDR3 DNA sequence: TGTGCCAGCAGGGCCGACAGGGCGAACACCGGGGAGCTGTTTTTT.

This clone was found once. V gene TRBV27 combines with J gene TRBJ1-2; D may be TRBD1 (5 bases). The CDR3 runs to 16 residues. Per germline, CDR1 MNHEY and CDR2 SMNVEV (reference sequence). The V and J ends lost 6 bases and 4 bases respectively, with 21 bases between them. The CDR3 here is CASSLLGGTHGYGYTF. CDR3 in DNA: TGTGCCAGCAGCTTACTTGGAGGGACCCATGGCTATGGCTACACCTTC.

This clone occurred once. The chain employs TRBV30 and TRBJ1-2; tentative D call: TRBD1 (6 bases). The CDR3 runs to 13 residues. V dropped 0 bases and J dropped 3 bases, with 8 bases sitting between them. CDR1 is GTSNPN, CDR2 SVGIG, per germline (reference sequence). The CDR3: CAWSVQGDYGYTF. The CDR3 DNA is TGTGCCTGGAGTGTACAGGGAGACTATGGCTACACCTTC.

The chain combines TRBV4-2 with TRBJ2-1, with 7 bases matching TRBD2. The CDR3 spans 17 residues. V shed 3 bases, J shed 4 bases, and the junction held 12 bases outside the gene matches. Germline V lookup: CDR1 LGHNA, CDR2 YNFKEQ. The CDR3 DNA follows: TGTGCCAGCAGCCAGCCCCCCCTAGCGGAAAGATACAATGAGCAGTTCTTC. Protein sequence: CASSQPPLAERYNEQFF.

The chain uses TRBV19 and TRBJ2-3; the match to TRBD2 covers 11 bases. J lost 1 base, V lost 7 bases, and 13 bases had no gene match. Germline CDR1 is LNHDA and CDR2 is SQIVND (reference sequence). The CDR3 has 18 residues. The CDR3 is CASMGTSGSGMGTDTQYF. The CDR3, as DNA: TGTGCCAGTATGGGCACTAGCGGGAGTGGAATGGGCACAGATACGCAGTATTTT.

This clone was recorded a few times. The chain uses TRBV30 and TRBJ2-7; D possibly corresponds to TRBD1 (6 bases). CDR1 is GTSNPN and CDR2 is SVGIG in the germline V gene (reference sequence). The CDR3 is 14 residues long. Trimming removed 3 bases from V and 3 bases from J, with 15 bases in between. The DNA of the CDR3 is TGTGCCTGGAGGGGGGCTAGGGACCTCTACGAGCAGTACGTC. Its protein product is CAWRGARDLYEQYV.

The chain employs TRBV30 and TRBJ2-1, with 13 nucleotides matching TRBD2. V was clipped by 0 bases and J by 5 bases; unmatched bases: 13. This CDR3 has 19 amino acids. Germline lookup yields CDR1 GTSNPN and CDR2 SVGIG (reference sequence). Here the CDR3 DNA reads TGTGCCTGGAGTGTACTAGAAATTGGACTAGCGGGAGACCACAATGAGCAGTTCTTC. It codes for CAWSVLEIGLAGDHNEQFF.